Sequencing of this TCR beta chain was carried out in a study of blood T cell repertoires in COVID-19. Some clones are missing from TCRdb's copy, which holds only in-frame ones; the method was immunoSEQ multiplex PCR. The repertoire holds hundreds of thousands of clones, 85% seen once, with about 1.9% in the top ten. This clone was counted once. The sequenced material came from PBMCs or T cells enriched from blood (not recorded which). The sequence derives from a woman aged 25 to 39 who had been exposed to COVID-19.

CDR3 nucleotides: TGCGCCAGTAATACCGGGACTAGCGGTTCGAACACCGGGGAGCTGTTTTTT. It translates to CASNTGTSGSNTGELFF. The V gene is TRBV5-1, the J gene TRBJ2-2; TRBD2 matches 11 bases. The CDR3 consists of 17 residues. Per the germline V gene, CDR1 is SGHRS and CDR2 is YFSETQ. V gave up 8 bases and J gave up 0 bases; unmatched junction bases: 9.